This T cell receptor (beta chain) stems from a study of early T cells in non-severe SARS-CoV-2 infection. The V segment lost 5 bases and the J segment 2 bases; nucleotides outside the gene matches: 6. This CDR3 comprises 15 residues. Germline loops: CDR1 MNHNY, CDR2 SVGAGI (reference sequence). Unique molecular identifier tags were affixed to discrete cDNA molecules. TCRdb reanalysed the 5' RACE reads using MiXCR and keeps one entry per CDR3 protein. Here the sample spans 20,000 to 25,000 distinct CDR3 sequences, 4% being singletons. This clonotype was seen repeatedly, ten times or more. The clonotype was recovered from an adult who was a healthcare worker with PCR-confirmed SARS-CoV-2 infection or an uninfected control (not recorded which). The V and J genes are TRBV6-6 and TRBJ2-7; 10 positions match TRBD2. Sequenced material: whole blood. The CDR3 DNA is TGTGCCAGCAGTAAGAGCGGGGGGGCTACCTACGAGCAGTACTTC. Its protein product is CASSKSGGATYEQYF.